Listed here are 15 T cell receptor beta chains from one sample, sequenced in a study of T cells in Graves' hyperthyroidism and ophthalmopathy. Regions amplified from RNA transcripts were the TCR beta CDR3 regions. HTBI primers were used for first-round RT-PCR of the TCR CDR3. MiXCR was run by TCRdb on the multiplex PCR reads, yielding one entry per CDR3 protein. Of 300,000 to 450,000 distinct CDR3 sequences in the sample, approximately 14% are singletons; the top ten hold 25% to 30%. The material sequenced was blood. Receptor source: a woman aged 18-35 years with Graves' hyperthyroidism that later progressed to Graves' ophthalmopathy.

This clonotype was observed at least ten times. This chain uses TRBV11-3 with TRBJ2-7; 11 positions match TRBD2. V trimming: 4 bases; J trimming: 7 bases; junction bases outside the gene matches: 6. The CDR3 has 14 amino acids. Germline CDR1 is SGHNT and CDR2 is YENEEA. The CDR3 sequence: CASSSGLADHEQYF. The CDR3 nucleotides read TGTGCCAGCAGCTCGGGACTAGCGGACCATGAGCAGTACTTC.

The chain links TRBV6-1 to TRBJ2-5; unclear D gene. The CDR3 length is 18 residues. The germline V and J ends were trimmed by 4 bases and 5 bases, with 26 bases remaining between them. The germline gives CDR1 MNHNS, CDR2 SASEGT. CDR3 loop: CASSGRSLKDGPFETQYF. CDR3 nucleotides: TGTGCCAGCAGTGGACGATCCTTAAAGGACGGGCCGTTTGAGACCCAGTACTTC.

This clonotype was counted at least ten times. The V call is TRBV27, the J call TRBJ1-1; D call uncertain. The CDR3 runs 13 residues. The V gene lost 5 bases and the J gene lost 5 bases, with 12 bases spanning the gap. The germline V gene has CDR1 MNHEY and CDR2 SMNVEV (reference sequence). The CDR3 is CASSPTVRTEAFF. The CDR3 nucleotides read TGTGCCAGCAGTCCCACCGTGAGGACTGAAGCTTTCTTT.

Of note for this clonotype: A read error is possible here, since a much larger clone lies one base away. The V gene is TRBV9, the J gene TRBJ2-2; TRBD1 is a possible D gene (5 bases). The J call may not be correct, given that the DNA end is closer to TRBJ1-1. The germline V gene encodes CDR1 SGDLS and CDR2 YYNGEE. This CDR3 is 14 amino acids long. The CDR3 reads CASSQTRRGGGAFF. CDR3 coding DNA: TGTGCCAGCAGCCAAACACGGCGGGGGGGGGGAGCTTTCTTT.

This clonotype was observed a handful of times. The genes are TRBV7-9 and TRBJ2-7; weak D call: TRBD1 (6 bases). V was clipped by 5 bases and J by 4 bases, with 21 bases between them. CDR1 SEHNR and CDR2 FQNEAQ come from the germline V gene (reference sequence). The CDR3 is made up of 16 amino acids. CDR3 sequence: CASSALQGPSLYEQYF. CDR3 DNA sequence: TGTGCCAGCAGCGCCCTTCAGGGGCCGTCGCTTTACGAGCAGTACTTC. Full variable domain (outside the CDR3, taken from reference TRBV7-9 and TRBJ2-7): DTGVSQNPRHKITKRGQNVTFRCDPISEHNRLYWYRQTLGQGPEFLTYFQNEAQLEKSRLLSDRFSAERPKGSFSTLEIQRTEQGDSAMYLCASSALQGPSLYEQYFGPGTRLTVT.

The CDR3 region is CASSFFGGGSDTQYF. Here the CDR3 DNA reads TGTGCCAGCAGTTTTTTCGGGGGCGGGTCAGATACGCAGTATTTT. This sequence joins TRBV28 and TRBJ2-3; the D call may be TRBD1 or TRBD2 (6 bases each). The CDR3 runs 15 residues. Trimming removed 3 bases from V and 4 bases from J, with 14 bases in between. CDR1 and CDR2 (germline): MDHEN, SYDVKM.

This clonotype appeared a few times. The chain combines TRBV20-1 with TRBJ2-3, with 8 bases identical to TRBD2. With 7 bases clipped from V and 3 bases from J, the junction kept 3 bases outside the gene matches. The CDR3 is 12 amino acids. Germline loops: CDR1 DFQATT, CDR2 SNEGSKA (reference sequence). The CDR3 region is CSGAGGTDTQYF. The CDR3 coding sequence is TGCAGTGGCGCGGGAGGAACAGATACGCAGTATTTT.

This clonotype has at least ten counts. The genes are TRBV20-1 and TRBJ1-6; TRBD1 matches at 7 bases. The CDR3 has 15 residues. Germline CDR1 reads DFQATT; CDR2 reads SNEGSKA (reference sequence). The V segment lost 7 bases and the J segment 1 base; nucleotides outside the gene matches: 7. Written as DNA, the CDR3 is TGCAGTGTTCGCCGACAGGGTTCCTATAATTCACCCCTCCACTTT. Protein sequence: CSVRRQGSYNSPLHF.

The table lists this clonotype with a few counts. The chain joins TRBV15 to TRBJ2-3; 9 positions match TRBD2. Looked up from germline, CDR1 is LNHNV and CDR2 is YYDKDF (reference sequence). V lost 0 bases, J lost 2 bases, and 6 bases stayed unmatched. The CDR3 is made up of 17 amino acids. CDR3 nucleotide sequence: TGTGCCACCAGCAGAGATCGGACTAGCGCCTTCACAGATACGCAGTATTTT. Translating gives CATSRDRTSAFTDTQYF.

A remark on this clonotype: Since a much larger clone is just one base distant, this may be a read error. The V call is TRBV5-1, the J call TRBJ2-3; D gene ambiguous. CDR1 is SGHRS, CDR2 YFSETQ, per germline. This CDR3 region has 15 residues. The germline V and J ends were trimmed by 2 bases and 1 base, with 11 bases remaining between them. The DNA for the CDR3 is TGCGCCAGCAGCTTTCTAGTAACTGGCACAGATACGCAGTATTTT. This translates into CASSFLVTGTDTQYF.

This clonotype was seen only a few times. This chain uses TRBV9 with TRBJ2-5; D unresolved. CDR3 length equals 14 residues. Germline-derived CDR1 and CDR2 are SGDLS and YYNGEE. V lost 0 bases to trimming and J lost 3 bases, with 9 bases between them. The CDR3 protein is CASSVAAQEETQYF. As DNA, the CDR3 is TGTGCCAGCAGCGTAGCGGCGCAGGAAGAGACCCAGTACTTC.

V gene TRBV20-1 combines with J gene TRBJ2-3, with 13 bases that match TRBD2. CDR1 DFQATT and CDR2 SNEGSKA come from the germline V gene (reference sequence). V lost 3 bases, J lost 3 bases, and 6 bases stayed unmatched. This CDR3 has 16 amino acids. CDR3 in DNA: TGCAGTGCTAGTACTAGCGGGAGGGCGCGGACAGATACGCAGTATTTT. This translates into CSASTSGRARTDTQYF.

CDR3 residues: CASSLRGTGYMGYTF. CDR3 nucleotides: TGCGCCAGCAGCCTGCGAGGGACAGGGTATATGGGATACACCTTC. The chain is built from TRBV4-1 and TRBJ1-2; 9 nucleotides align to TRBD1. CDR1 and CDR2 (germline): MGHRA, YSYEKL. This CDR3 comprises 15 residues. The junction had 14 bases not matched to a gene; V was cut back by 4 bases and J by 11 bases.

Comment on this clonotype: A much more abundant neighbour one base away suggests this may be a read error. The rearrangement uses TRBV20-1 and TRBJ2-7; 8 nucleotides align to TRBD2. CDR1 is DFQATT, CDR2 SNEGSKA, per germline (reference sequence). The CDR3 extends over 13 amino acids. The CDR3 sequence: CSAPLAASYEHYF. The CDR3 DNA is TGCAGTGCCCCACTAGCGGCGTCCTACGAGCATTACTTC.

This clonotype has ten or more counts. The chain recombines TRBV28 with TRBJ1-6; unclear D gene. CDR1 is MDHEN, CDR2 SYDVKM, per germline. Trimming took off 5 bases at V and 0 bases at J, with 11 bases between the two ends. This CDR3 region has 16 residues. In nucleotides, the CDR3 is TGTGCCAGCAGTACCTTTCTGAGCTCCTATAATTCACCCCTCCACTTT. This codes for CASSTFLSSYNSPLHF.